A selection of T cell receptor beta chains follows, all from one sample in a study of OX40 agonist ivuxolimab in advanced cancers. Clones were read by immunoSEQ multiplex PCR, and TCRdb kept only the in-frame ones, dropping some. The data hold 35,000 to 40,000 clones, with 65% to 90% observed a single time. The specimen was CD4+ or CD8+ T cells sorted from blood, collected in a trial of the OX40 agonist ivuxolimab. All receptors derive from an adult with an advanced solid tumor such as melanoma, head and neck, liver or kidney cancer. CDR3s include the opening cysteine and the closing phenylalanine or tryptophan. A D gene is named only where the DNA matches it firmly. Clone sizes are given selectively: once, few, many, or a class where the clone is expanded.

v_gene,j_gene,d_gene,abundance,CDR3nt,CDR3aa
TRBV19,TRBJ1-6,NA,once,TGTGCCAGTAGTAGCCGTGGGGGTTCCTATAATTCACCCCTCCACTTT,CASSSRGGSYNSPLHF
TRBV12-5,TRBJ1-3,NA,NA,TGTGCTAGTGGCAAAGATGAAACCGGGAGACGGGCGAACACCATATATTTT,CASGKDETGRRANTIYF
TRBV5-1,TRBJ2-1,NA,NA,TGCGCCAGCAGCTTGGACAGCTACAATGAGCAGTTCTTC,CASSLDSYNEQFF
TRBV7-2,TRBJ2-5,NA,NA,TGTGCCAGCAGCTTAGCGTCAGGGCGTGGGGAGACCCAGTACTTC,CASSLASGRGETQYF
TRBV5-4,TRBJ1-4,NA,NA,TGTGCCAGCAGCTACGACAGGTCAACTAATGAAAAACTGTTTTTT,CASSYDRSTNEKLFF
TRBV19,TRBJ2-4,NA,medium-sized,TGTGCCAGTAGACCCCCTGAGGGGGGACCGACCTTC,CASRPPEGGPTF
TRBV5-1,TRBJ2-3,NA,NA,TGCGCCAGCAGTCCGGGGGAGGGGGCAGATACGCAGTATTTT,CASSPGEGADTQYF
TRBV6-6,TRBJ2-1,TRBD2,NA,TGTGCCAGCAGTTACGCCAGCGGGGGGGCTTACAATGAGCAGTTCTTC,CASSYASGGAYNEQFF
TRBV10-3,TRBJ1-4,NA,NA,TGTGCCATCAGTCATGGGGGGAATGAAAAACTGTTTTTT,CAISHGGNEKLFF
TRBV14,TRBJ2-5,TRBD1,NA,TGTGCCAGCAGCCGCAGACAGGGCGCTCTCGAGACCCAGTACTTC,CASSRRQGALETQYF
TRBV4-2,TRBJ2-2,NA,NA,TGTGCCAGCAGCCAAGAGATAGCGGCGAACACCGGGGAGCTGTTTTTT,CASSQEIAANTGELFF
TRBV19,TRBJ2-3,NA,NA,TGTGCCAGTAGTTACGGGCTAGATAGAGATACGCAGTATTTT,CASSYGLDRDTQYF
TRBV11-1,TRBJ1-1,NA,NA,TGTGCCAGCAGCTTACCAGGGCGGAACACTGAAGCTTTCTTT,CASSLPGRNTEAFF
TRBV7-9,TRBJ2-5,TRBD1,NA,TGTGCCAGCAGCTGGACAGGCCGTGAGACCCAGTACTTC,CASSWTGRETQYF
TRBV6-1,TRBJ2-7,NA,NA,TGTGTCAGCAGTATGGGACCAGGGAGCTCCTACGAGCAGTACTTC,CVSSMGPGSSYEQYF
TRBV28,TRBJ1-6,NA,NA,TGTGCCAGCATCCCGTCTCATGATTCACCCCTCCACTTT,CASIPSHDSPLHF
TRBV6-1,TRBJ1-5,NA,once,TGTGCCAGCAGTGAAGCGCGGGTACTCAATCAGCCCCAGCATTTT,CASSEARVLNQPQHF
TRBV6-4,TRBJ1-2,TRBD1,NA,TGTGCCAGCAGTGCCGCAATGACAGGGGTCTATGGCTACACCTTC,CASSAAMTGVYGYTF
TRBV19,TRBJ1-1,NA,NA,TGTGCCAGTACTAATATTAACGCTGCAACCACTGAAGCTTTCTTT,CASTNINAATTEAFF
TRBV19,TRBJ1-2,NA,NA,TGTGCCAGTAGTATAGGGTCTAACTATGGCTACACCTTC,CASSIGSNYGYTF
TRBV5-4,TRBJ1-2,NA,NA,TGTGCCAGCAGCTTGGGAATTTCTGGAAACTATGGCTACACCTTC,CASSLGISGNYGYTF
TRBV29-1,TRBJ2-1,TRBD2,once,TGCAGCATAACGGGACTAGCGGGGGGTAACTACAATGAGCAGTTCTTC,CSITGLAGGNYNEQFF
TRBV6-1,TRBJ2-7,NA,NA,TGTGCCAGCAGTGAAGCGCTATCGGAGGCGGACGAGCAGTACTTC,CASSEALSEADEQYF